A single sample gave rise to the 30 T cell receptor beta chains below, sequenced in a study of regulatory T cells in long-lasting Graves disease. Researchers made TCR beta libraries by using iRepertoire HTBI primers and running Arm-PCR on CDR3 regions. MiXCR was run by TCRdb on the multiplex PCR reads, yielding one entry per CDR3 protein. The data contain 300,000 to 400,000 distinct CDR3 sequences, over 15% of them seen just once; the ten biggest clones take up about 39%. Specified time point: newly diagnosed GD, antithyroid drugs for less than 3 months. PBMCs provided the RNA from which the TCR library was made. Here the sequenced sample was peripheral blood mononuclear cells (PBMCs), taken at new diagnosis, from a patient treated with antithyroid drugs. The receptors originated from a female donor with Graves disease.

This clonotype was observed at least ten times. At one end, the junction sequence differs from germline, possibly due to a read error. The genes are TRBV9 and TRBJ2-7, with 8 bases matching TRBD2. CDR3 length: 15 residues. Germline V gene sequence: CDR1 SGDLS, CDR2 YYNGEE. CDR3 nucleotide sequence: TGCGCCAGCAGCCGGGAGGGGAATCCTACCTACGAGCAGTACTTC. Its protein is CASSREGNPTYEQYF. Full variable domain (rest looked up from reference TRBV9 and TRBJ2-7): DSGVTQTPKHLITATGQRVTLRCSPRSGDLSVYWYQQSLDQGLQFLIQYYNGEERAKGNILERFSAQQFPDLHSELNLSSLELGDSALYFCASSREGNPTYEQYFGPGTRLTVT.

CDR3 DNA sequence: TGTGCCAGCAGTGACCTGGGGACAGGGGGAAAAGAGACCCAGTACTTC. Translating it yields CASSDLGTGGKETQYF. The V gene is TRBV6-1, the J gene TRBJ2-1, with 11 bases fitting TRBD1. The assigned J gene may be wrong: the sequence end matches TRBJ2-5 better. CDR3 length: 16 residues. The germline gives CDR1 MNHNS, CDR2 SASEGT.

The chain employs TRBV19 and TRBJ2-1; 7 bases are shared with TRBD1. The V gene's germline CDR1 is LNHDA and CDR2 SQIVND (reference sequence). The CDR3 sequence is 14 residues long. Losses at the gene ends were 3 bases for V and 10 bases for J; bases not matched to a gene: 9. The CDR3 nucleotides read TGTGCCAGTAGTATCCGACAAGGGGGCGTCGAGCAGTTCTTC. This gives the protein CASSIRQGGVEQFF.

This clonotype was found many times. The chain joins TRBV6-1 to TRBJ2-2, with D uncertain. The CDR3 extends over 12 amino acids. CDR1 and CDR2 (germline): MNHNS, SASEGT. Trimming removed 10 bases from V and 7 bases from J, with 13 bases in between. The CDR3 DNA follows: TGTGCCATTCTTAGTCAGTTCGGGGAGCTGTTTTTT. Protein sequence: CAILSQFGELFF.

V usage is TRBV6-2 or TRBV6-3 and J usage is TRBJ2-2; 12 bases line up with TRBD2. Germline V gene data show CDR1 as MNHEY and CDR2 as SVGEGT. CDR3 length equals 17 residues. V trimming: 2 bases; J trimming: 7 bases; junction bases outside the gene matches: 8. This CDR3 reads CASSYPRTSGILGELFF. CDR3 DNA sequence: TGTGCCAGCAGTTACCCAAGGACTAGCGGGATACTCGGGGAGCTGTTTTTT.

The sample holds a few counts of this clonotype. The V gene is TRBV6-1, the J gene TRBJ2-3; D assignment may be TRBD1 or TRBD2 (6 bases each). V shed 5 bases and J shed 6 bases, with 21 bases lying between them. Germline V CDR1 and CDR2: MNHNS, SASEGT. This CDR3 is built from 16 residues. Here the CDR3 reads CASSPGAILIRDTQYF. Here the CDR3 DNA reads TGTGCCAGCAGTCCGGGGGCCATTTTGATCAGGGATACGCAGTATTTT.

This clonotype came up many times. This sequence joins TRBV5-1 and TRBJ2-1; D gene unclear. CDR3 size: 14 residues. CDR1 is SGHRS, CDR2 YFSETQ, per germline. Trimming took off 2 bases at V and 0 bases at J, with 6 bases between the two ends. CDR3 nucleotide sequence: TGCGCCAGCAGCTTACAGAGCTCCTACAATGAGCAGTTCTTC. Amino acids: CASSLQSSYNEQFF.

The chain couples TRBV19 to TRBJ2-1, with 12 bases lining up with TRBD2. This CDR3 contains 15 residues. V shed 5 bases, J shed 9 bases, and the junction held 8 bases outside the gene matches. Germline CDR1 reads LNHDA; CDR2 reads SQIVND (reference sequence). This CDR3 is CASSPRLAGVGEQFF. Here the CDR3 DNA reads TGTGCCAGTAGTCCCCGACTAGCGGGGGTCGGTGAGCAGTTCTTC.

The CDR3 here is CASGGRQGPYNEQFF. CDR3 nucleotide sequence: TGTGCCAGCGGGGGTAGACAGGGGCCTTACAATGAGCAGTTCTTC. This chain uses TRBV3-1 with TRBJ2-1; TRBD1 aligns across 8 bases. The CDR3 contains 15 residues. J gave up 4 bases and V 8 bases, and 10 bases lay outside the gene matches. In germline, CDR1 is LGHDT, CDR2 YNNKEL (reference sequence).

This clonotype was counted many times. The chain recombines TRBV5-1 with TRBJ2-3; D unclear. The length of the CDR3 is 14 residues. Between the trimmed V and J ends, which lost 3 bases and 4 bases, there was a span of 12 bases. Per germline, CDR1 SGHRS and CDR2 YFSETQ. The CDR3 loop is CASSWSSGADTQYF. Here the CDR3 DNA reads TGCGCCAGCAGCTGGTCTAGTGGTGCAGATACGCAGTATTTT.

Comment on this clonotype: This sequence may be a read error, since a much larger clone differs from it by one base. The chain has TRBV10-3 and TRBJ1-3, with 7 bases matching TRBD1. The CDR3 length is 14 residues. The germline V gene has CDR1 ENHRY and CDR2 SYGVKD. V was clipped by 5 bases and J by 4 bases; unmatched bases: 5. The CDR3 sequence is CAISSRDRGNTIYF. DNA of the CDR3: TGTGCCATCAGTTCGAGGGACAGAGGAAACACCATATATTTT.

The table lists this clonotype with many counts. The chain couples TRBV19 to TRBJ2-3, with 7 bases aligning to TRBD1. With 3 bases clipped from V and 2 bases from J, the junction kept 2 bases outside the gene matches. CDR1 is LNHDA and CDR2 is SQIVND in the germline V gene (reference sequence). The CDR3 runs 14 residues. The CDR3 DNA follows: TGTGCCAGTAGTATCAGGGGGTTCACAGATACGCAGTATTTT. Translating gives CASSIRGFTDTQYF.

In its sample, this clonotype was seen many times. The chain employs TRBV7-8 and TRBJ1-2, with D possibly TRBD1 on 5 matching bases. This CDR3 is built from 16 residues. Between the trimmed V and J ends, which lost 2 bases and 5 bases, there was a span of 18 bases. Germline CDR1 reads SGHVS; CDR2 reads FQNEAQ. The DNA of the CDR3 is TGTGCCAGCAGCTTACGGATTGCCGGGGGAACTTATGGCTACACCTTC. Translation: CASSLRIAGGTYGYTF.

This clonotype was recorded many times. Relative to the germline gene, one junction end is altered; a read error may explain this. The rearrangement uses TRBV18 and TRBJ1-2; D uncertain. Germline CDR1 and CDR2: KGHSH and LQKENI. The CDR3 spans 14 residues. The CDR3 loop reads CPSSPPGSLYGYTF. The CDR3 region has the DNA TGTCCCAGCTCACCACCGGGATCACTCTATGGCTACACCTTC.

The CDR3 DNA is TGTGCCACCAGTACCCCCACAGGGGCCCAGCATTTT. Amino acid sequence: CATSTPTGAQHF. The chain links TRBV24-1 to TRBJ1-5; TRBD1 aligns across 7 bases. The CDR3 totals 12 residues. The V segment lost 6 bases and the J segment 11 bases; nucleotides outside the gene matches: 6. Germline V lookup: CDR1 KGHDR, CDR2 SFDVKD.

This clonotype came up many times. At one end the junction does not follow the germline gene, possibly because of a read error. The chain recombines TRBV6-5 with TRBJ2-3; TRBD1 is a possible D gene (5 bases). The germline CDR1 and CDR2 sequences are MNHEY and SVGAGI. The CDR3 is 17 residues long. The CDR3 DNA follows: TGTGCCAGCAGTTACGTCGCAGGGCGGATTAGCACAGATACGCGGTATTTT. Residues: CASSYVAGRISTDTRYF.

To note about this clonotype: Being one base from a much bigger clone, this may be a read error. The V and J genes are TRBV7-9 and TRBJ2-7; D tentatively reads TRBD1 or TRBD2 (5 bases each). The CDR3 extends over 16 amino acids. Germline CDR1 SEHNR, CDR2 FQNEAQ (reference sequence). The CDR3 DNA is TGTGCCAGCAGCCCAAAACCGGGGCAGCGAAAATACGGGCAGTACTTC. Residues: CASSPKPGQRKYGQYF.

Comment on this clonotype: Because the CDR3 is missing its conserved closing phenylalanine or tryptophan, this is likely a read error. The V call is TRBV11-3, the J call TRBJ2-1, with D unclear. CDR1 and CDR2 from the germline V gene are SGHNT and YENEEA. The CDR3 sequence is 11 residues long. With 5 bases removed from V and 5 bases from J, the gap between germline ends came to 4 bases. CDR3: CASSLNNEQFL. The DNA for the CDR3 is TGTGCCAGCAGCCTGAACAATGAGCAGTTCCTC.

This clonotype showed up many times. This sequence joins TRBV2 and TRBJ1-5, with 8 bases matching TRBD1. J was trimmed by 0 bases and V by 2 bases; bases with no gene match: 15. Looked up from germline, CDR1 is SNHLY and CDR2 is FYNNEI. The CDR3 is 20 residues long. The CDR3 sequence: CASSEPTRTGQLYSNQPQHF. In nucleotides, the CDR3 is TGTGCCAGCAGTGAACCGACCCGGACAGGGCAATTATATAGCAATCAGCCCCAGCATTTT.

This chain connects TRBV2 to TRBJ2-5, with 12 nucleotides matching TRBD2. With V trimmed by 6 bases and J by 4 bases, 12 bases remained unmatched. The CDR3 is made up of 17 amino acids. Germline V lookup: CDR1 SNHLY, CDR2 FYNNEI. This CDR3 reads CASRGLGRLAGVETQYF. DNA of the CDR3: TGTGCCAGCAGGGGACTGGGTAGACTAGCGGGAGTAGAGACCCAGTACTTC.

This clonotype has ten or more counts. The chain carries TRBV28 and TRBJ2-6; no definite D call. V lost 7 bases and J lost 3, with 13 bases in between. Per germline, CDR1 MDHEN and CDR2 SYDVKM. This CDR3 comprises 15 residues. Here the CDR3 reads CASTSPINGANVLTF. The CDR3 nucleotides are TGTGCCAGCACTAGTCCGATCAATGGGGCCAACGTCCTGACTTTC.

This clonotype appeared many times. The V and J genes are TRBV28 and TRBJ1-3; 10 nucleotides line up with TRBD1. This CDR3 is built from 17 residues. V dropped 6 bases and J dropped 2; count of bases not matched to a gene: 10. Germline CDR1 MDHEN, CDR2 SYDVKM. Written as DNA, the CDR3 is TGTGCCAGCAGCCCCCCCCGGGACAGGGGTGCTGGAAACACCATATATTTT. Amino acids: CASSPPRDRGAGNTIYF.

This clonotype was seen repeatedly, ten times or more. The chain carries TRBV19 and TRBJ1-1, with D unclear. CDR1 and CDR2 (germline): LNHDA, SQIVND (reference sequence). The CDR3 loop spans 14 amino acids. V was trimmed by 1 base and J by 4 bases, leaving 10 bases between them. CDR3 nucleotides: TGTGCCAGTAGTATAGGGGGAGGAGGCACTGAAGCTTTCTTT. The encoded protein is CASSIGGGGTEAFF.

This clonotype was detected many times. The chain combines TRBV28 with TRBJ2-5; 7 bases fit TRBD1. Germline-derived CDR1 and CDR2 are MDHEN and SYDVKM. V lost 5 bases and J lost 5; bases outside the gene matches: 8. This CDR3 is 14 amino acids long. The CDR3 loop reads CASSAQGQGETQYF. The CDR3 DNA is TGTGCCAGCAGTGCACAGGGGCAGGGGGAGACCCAGTACTTC.

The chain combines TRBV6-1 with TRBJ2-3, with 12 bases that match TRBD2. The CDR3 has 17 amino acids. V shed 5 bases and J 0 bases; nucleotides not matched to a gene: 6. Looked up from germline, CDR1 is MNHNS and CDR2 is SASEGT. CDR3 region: CASSTMGLAGSTDTQYF. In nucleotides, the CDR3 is TGTGCCAGCAGTACAATGGGACTAGCGGGCAGCACAGATACGCAGTATTTT.

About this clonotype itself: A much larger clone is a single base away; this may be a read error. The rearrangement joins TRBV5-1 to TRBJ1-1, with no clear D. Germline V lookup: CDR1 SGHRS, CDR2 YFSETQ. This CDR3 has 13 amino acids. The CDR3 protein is CATSVDKNTEAFF. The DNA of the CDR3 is TGCGCCACCAGCGTCGACAAGAACACTGAAGCTTTCTTT.

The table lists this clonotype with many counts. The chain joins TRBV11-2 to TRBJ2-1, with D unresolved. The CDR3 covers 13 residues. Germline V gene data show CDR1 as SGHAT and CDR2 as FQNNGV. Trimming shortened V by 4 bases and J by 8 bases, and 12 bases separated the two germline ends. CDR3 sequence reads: CASSSEAFDEQFF. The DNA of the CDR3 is TGTGCCAGCAGCTCCGAGGCATTCGATGAGCAGTTCTTC.

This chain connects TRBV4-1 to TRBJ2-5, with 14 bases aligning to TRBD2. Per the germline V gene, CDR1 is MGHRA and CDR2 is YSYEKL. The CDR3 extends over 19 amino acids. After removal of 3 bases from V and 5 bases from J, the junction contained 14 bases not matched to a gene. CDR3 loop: CASSHEPGLAGELYETQYF. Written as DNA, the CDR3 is TGCGCCAGCAGCCATGAACCGGGACTAGCGGGAGAATTGTATGAGACCCAGTACTTC.

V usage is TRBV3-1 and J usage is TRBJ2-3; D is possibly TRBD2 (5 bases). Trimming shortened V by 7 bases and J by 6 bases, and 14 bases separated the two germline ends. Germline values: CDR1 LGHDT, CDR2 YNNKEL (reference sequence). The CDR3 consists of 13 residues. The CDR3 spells CASNLHSGDTQYF. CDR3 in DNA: TGTGCCAGCAACCTCCACTCGGGGGATACGCAGTATTTT.

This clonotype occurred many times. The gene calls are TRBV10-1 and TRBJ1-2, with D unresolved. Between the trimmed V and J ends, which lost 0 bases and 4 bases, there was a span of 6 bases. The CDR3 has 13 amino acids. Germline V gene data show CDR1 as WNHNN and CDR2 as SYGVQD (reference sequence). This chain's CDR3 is CASSESGFYGYTF. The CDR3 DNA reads TGCGCCAGCAGTGAGTCAGGATTCTATGGCTACACCTTC.